Sequencing of this TCR beta chain was carried out in a study of naive and memory T cell subsets. By its share, this clonotype is medium-sized (0.01 to 0.1%). Its target is not known. Study conclusions and caveats: Higher TCR numbers at tuberculin sites reflect T cell infiltration, per interpretation.

The treatment: skin biopsy from PPD injection site in Mantoux-positive individual. The library had UMIs added by 3' ligation of an oligonucleotide to TCR cDNA. Input was about 1 to 1,100 ng of DNase-treated total RNA without cell sorting. Germline V gene data show CDR1 as SGHAT and CDR2 as FQDESV (reference sequence). The CDR3 spans 16 residues. V shed 4 bases and J shed 2 bases, with 18 bases lying between them. Ligated cDNA underwent four rounds of PCR with nested alpha and beta constant region primers and SP2. TCRdb re-called the UMI-ligation and nested PCR reads through MiXCR, storing one row per CDR3 protein. The sample consists of fewer than 35,000 distinct CDR3 sequences, approximately 6.7% of them appearing once.

The sample consisted of skin, taken from a tuberculin skin test site. The TCR originated in an adult in good health. The V gene is TRBV11-1, the J gene TRBJ2-7; weak D call: TRBD1 (6 bases). CDR3 residues: CASSWGRQERAYEQYF. The CDR3 nucleotides read TGTGCCAGCAGCTGGGGGCGGCAGGAGAGAGCCTACGAGCAGTACTTC.